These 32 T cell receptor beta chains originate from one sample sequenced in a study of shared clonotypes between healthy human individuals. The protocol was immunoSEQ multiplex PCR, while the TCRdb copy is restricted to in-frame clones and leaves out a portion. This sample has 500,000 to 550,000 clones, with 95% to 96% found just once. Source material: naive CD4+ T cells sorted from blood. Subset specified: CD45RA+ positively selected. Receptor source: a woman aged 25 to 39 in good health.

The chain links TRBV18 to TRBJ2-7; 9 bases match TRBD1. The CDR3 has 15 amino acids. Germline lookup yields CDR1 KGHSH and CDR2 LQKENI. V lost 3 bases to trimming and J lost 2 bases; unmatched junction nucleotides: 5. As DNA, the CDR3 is TGTGCCAGCTCACCCACGGGGACAGGGCCCTACGAGCAGTACTTC. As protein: CASSPTGTGPYEQYF. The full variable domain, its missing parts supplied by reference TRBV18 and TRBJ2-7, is NAGVMQNPRHLVRRRGQEARLRCSPMKGHSHVYWYRQLPEEGLKFMVYLQKENIIDESGMPKERFSAEFPKEGPSILRIQQVVRGDSAAYFCASSPTGTGPYEQYFGPGTRLTVT.

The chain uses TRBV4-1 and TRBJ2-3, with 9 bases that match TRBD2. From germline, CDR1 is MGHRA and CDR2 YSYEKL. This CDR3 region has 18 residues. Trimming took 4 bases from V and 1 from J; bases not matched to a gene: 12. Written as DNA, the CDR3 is TGCGCCAGCAGCCCCCTCGTTGTGGCGGGAGGGCGCACAGATACGCAGTATTTT. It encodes CASSPLVVAGGRTDTQYF.

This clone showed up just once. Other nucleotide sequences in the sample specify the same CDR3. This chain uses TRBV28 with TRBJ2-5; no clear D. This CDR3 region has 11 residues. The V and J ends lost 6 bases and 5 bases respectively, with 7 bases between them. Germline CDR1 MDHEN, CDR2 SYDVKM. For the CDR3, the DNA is TGTGCCAGCAGCAGAAGGGAGACCCAGTACTTC. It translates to CASSRRETQYF.

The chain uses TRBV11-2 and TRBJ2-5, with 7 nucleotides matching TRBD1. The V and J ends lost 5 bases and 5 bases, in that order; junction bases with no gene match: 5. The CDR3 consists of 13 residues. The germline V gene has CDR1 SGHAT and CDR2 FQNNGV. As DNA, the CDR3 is TGTGCCAGCAGCCCGACAGGGTCCGAGACCCAGTACTTC. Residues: CASSPTGSETQYF.

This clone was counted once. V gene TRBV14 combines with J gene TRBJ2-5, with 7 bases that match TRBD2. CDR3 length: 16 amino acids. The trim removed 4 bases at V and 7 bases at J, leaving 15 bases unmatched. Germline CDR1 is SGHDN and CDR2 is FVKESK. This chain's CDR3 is CASSPSQRGRGRTQYF. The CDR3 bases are TGTGCCAGCAGCCCATCCCAGCGTGGGAGGGGACGGACCCAGTACTTC.

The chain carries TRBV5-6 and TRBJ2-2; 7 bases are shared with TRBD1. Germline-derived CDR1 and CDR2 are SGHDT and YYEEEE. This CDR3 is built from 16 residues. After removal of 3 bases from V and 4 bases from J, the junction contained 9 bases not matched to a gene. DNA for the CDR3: TGTGCCAGCAGCTCGACAGGGTTTTTTTTCACCGGGGAGCTGTTTTTT. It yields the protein CASSSTGFFFTGELFF.

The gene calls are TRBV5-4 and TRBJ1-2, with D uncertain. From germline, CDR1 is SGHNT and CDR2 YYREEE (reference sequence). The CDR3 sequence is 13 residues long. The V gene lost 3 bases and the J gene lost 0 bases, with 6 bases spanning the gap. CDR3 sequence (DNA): TGTGCCAGCAGCTGGGCGTCTAACTATGGCTACACCTTC. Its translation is CASSWASNYGYTF.

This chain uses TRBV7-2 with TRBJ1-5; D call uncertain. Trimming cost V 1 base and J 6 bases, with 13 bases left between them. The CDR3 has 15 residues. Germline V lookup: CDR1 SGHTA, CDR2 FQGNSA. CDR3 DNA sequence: TGTGCCAGCAGCTTAGAATCCGGATCTGGTCAGCCCCAGCATTTT. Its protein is CASSLESGSGQPQHF.

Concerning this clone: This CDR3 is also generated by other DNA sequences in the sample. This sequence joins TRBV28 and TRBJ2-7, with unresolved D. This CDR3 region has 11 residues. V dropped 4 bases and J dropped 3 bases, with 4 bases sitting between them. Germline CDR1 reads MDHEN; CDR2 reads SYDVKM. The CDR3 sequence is CASSSFYEQYF. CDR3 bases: TGTGCCAGCAGTTCCTTCTACGAGCAGTACTTC.

CDR3 loop: CASSPPRQGAQGYTF. As DNA, the CDR3 is TGTGCCAGCAGTCCACCCCGACAGGGGGCGCAAGGCTACACCTTC. This rearrangement joins TRBV28 to TRBJ1-2, with 10 bases fitting TRBD1. J was trimmed by 8 bases and V by 5 bases; bases with no gene match: 11. This CDR3 has 15 amino acids. Germline loops: CDR1 MDHEN, CDR2 SYDVKM.

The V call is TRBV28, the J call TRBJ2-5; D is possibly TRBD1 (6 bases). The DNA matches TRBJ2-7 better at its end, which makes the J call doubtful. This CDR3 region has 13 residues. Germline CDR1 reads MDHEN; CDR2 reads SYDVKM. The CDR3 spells CASGGTVSYEQYF. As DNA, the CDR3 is TGTGCCAGCGGGGGCACAGTATCCTACGAGCAGTACTTC.

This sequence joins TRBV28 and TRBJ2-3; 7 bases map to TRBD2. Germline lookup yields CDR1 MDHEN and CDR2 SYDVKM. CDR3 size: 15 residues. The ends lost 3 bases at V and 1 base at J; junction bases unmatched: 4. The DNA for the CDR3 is TGTGCCAGCAGTTTTGTCGGGAGGCGCACAGATACGCAGTATTTT. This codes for CASSFVGRRTDTQYF.

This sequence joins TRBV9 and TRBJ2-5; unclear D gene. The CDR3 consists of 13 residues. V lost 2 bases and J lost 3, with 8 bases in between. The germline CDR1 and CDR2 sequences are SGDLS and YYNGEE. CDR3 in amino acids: CASSVGGKETQYF. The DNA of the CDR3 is TGTGCCAGCAGCGTTGGCGGAAAAGAGACCCAGTACTTC.

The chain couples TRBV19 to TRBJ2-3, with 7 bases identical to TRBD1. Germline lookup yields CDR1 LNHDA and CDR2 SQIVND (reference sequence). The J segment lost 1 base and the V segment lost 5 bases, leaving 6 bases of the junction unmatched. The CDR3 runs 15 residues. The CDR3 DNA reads TGTGCCAGTAGTGCAGGGGGTCTCGGCACAGATACGCAGTATTTT. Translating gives CASSAGGLGTDTQYF.

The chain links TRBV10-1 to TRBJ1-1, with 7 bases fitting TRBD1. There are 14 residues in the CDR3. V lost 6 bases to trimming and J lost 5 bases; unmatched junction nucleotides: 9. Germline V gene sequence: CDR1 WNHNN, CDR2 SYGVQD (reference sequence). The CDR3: CASSKQGYETEAFF. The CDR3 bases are TGCGCCAGCAGCAAACAGGGGTATGAGACTGAAGCTTTCTTT.

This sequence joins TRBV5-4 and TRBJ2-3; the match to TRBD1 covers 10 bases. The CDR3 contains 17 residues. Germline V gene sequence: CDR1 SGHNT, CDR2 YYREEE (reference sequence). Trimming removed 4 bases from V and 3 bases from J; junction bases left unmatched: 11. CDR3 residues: CASSPDRGSRATDTQYF. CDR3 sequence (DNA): TGTGCCAGCAGCCCGGACAGGGGGTCGCGGGCGACAGATACGCAGTATTTT.

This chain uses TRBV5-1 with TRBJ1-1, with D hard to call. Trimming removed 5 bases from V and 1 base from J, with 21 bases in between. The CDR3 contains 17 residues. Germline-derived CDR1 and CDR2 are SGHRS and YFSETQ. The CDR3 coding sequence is TGCGCCAGCAGTTCCCAGGAACACTCCAAGGCGAACACTGAAGCTTTCTTT. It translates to CASSSQEHSKANTEAFF.

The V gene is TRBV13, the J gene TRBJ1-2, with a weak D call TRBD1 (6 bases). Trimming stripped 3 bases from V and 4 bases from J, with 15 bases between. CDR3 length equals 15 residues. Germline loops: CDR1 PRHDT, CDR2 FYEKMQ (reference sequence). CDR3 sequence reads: CASSFVQGPTYGYTF. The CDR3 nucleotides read TGTGCCAGCAGCTTTGTACAGGGCCCCACCTATGGCTACACCTTC.

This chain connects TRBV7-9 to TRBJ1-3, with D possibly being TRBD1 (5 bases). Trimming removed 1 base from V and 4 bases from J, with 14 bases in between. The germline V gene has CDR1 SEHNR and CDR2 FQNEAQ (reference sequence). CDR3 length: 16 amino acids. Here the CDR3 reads CASSLGLGEPGNTIYF. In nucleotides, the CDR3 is TGTGCCAGCAGCTTAGGTCTGGGGGAGCCCGGAAACACCATATATTTT. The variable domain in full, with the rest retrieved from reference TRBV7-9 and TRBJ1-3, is DTGVSQNPRHKITKRGQNVTFRCDPISEHNRLYWYRQTLGQGPEFLTYFQNEAQLEKSRLLSDRFSAERPKGSFSTLEIQRTEQGDSAMYLCASSLGLGEPGNTIYFGEGSWLTVV.

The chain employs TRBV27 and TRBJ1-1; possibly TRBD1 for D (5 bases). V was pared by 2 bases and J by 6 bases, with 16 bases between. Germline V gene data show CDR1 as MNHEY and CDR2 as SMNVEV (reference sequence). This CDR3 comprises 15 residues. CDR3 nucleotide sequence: TGTGCCAGCAGTTTAAATGCAGGGATAGCCGCTGAAGCTTTCTTT. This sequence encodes CASSLNAGIAAEAFF.

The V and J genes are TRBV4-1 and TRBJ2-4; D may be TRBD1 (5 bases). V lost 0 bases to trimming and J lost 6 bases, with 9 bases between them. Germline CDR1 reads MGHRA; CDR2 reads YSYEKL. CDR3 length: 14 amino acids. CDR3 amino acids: CASSQDRQLNIQYF. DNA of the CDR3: TGCGCCAGCAGCCAAGACCGACAGTTAAACATTCAGTACTTC.

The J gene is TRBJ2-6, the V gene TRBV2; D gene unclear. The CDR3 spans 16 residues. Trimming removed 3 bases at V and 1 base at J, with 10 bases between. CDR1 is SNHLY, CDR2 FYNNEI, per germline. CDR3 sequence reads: CASSESPVSGANVLTF. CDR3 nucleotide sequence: TGTGCCAGCAGTGAGAGTCCCGTTTCTGGGGCCAACGTCCTGACTTTC.

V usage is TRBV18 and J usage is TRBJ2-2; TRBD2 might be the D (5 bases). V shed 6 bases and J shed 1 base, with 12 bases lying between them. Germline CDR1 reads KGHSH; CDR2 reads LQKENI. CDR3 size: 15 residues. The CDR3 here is CASSFLTKNTGELFF. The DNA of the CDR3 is TGTGCCAGCTCGTTCCTGACTAAGAACACCGGGGAGCTGTTTTTT. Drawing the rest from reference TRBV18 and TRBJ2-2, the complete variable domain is NAGVMQNPRHLVRRRGQEARLRCSPMKGHSHVYWYRQLPEEGLKFMVYLQKENIIDESGMPKERFSAEFPKEGPSILRIQQVVRGDSAAYFCASSFLTKNTGELFFGEGSRLTVL.

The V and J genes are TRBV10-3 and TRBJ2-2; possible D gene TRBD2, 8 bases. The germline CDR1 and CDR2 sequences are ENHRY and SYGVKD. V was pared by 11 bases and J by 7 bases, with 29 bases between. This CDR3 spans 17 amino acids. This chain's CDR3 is CASRGSIAGLRVGELFF. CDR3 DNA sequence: TGTGCCTCCAGGGGGTCGATAGCGGGATTGCGGGTCGGGGAGCTGTTTTTT.

CDR3: CASRATGLATDTQYF. The DNA of the CDR3 is TGTGCCAGCAGAGCTACGGGACTAGCGACAGATACGCAGTATTTT. The chain has TRBV5-6 and TRBJ2-3; 10 bases agree with TRBD2. This CDR3 has 15 amino acids. Trimming at V came to 5 bases and at J to 3 bases, leaving 6 bases not matched to a gene. Germline V lookup: CDR1 SGHDT, CDR2 YYEEEE.

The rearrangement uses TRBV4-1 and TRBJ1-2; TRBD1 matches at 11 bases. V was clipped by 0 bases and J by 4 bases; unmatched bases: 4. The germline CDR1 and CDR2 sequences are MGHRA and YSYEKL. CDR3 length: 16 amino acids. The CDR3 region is CASSQERDRGFYGYTF. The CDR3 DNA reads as TGCGCCAGCAGCCAAGAACGGGACAGGGGGTTCTATGGCTACACCTTC.

The CDR3 DNA reads TGCGCCAGCAGTCAATCTCAGAACTATGGCTACACCTTC. This translates into CASSQSQNYGYTF. The gene calls are TRBV23-1 and TRBJ1-2; D unclear. TRBV23-1 is given ORF status, its function remaining uncertain. The germline V and J ends were trimmed by 0 bases and 2 bases, with 4 bases remaining between them. This CDR3 comprises 13 residues.

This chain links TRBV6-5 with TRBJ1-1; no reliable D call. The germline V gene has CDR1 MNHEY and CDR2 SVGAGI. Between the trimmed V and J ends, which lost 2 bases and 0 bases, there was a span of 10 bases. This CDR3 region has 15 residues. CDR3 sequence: CASSYANTLNTEAFF. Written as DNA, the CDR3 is TGTGCCAGCAGTTACGCGAATACCCTGAACACTGAAGCTTTCTTT.

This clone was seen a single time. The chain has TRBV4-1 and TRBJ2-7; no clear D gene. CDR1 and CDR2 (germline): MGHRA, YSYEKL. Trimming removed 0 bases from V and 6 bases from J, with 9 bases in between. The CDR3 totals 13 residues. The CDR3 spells CASSQDLLFEQYF. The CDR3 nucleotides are TGCGCCAGCAGCCAAGATCTGTTATTCGAGCAGTACTTC.

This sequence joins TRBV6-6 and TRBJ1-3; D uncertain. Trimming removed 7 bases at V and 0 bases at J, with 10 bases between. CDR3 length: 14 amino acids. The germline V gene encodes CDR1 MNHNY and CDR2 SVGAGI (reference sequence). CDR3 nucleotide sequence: TGTGCCAGCACCCCACGGGACTCTGGAAACACCATATATTTT. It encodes CASTPRDSGNTIYF.

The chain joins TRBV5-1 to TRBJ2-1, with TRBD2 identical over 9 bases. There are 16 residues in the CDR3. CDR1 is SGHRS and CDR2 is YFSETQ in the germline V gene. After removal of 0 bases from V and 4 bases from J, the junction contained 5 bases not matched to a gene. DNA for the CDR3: TGCGCCAGCAGCTTGGGACTAGCGGCCTCGTACAATGAGCAGTTCTTC. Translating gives CASSLGLAASYNEQFF.

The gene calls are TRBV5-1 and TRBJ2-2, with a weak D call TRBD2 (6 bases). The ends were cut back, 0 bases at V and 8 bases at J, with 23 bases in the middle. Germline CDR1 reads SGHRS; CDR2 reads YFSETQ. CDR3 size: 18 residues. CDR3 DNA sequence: TGCGCCAGCAGCTTGGCCGGAGCGGGCGGACCACCCAAGGGGGAGCTGTTTTTT. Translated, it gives CASSLAGAGGPPKGELFF.